The clone carrying this T cell receptor (beta chain) was seen many times. Its specificity is unknown. These data originate in a study of glioma-infiltrating T cells. Study results and caveats: Gliomas, especially low-grade, showed above-expected tissue-blood divergence; non-neoplastic patients showed below.

Amplification of TCR alpha and beta CDR3 regions from RNA used iRepertoire nested multiplex PCR. Input was 100-400 ng of tissue mRNA or PBMC total RNA. TCRdb used MiXCR to reprocess the multiplex PCR reads, holding one entry per CDR3 protein. The sample gives over 80,000 distinct CDR3 sequences, about 37% of which show up once; 35% to 40% is in the top ten. Germline lookup yields CDR1 SGHDT and CDR2 YYEEEE. The ends were cut back, 4 bases at V and 1 base at J, with 11 bases in the middle. The CDR3 totals 14 residues. The chain combines TRBV5-6 with TRBJ2-5, with D maybe TRBD2 (6 bases). The TCR was taken from a human donor with low-grade glioma or glioblastoma, undergoing nonglioma brain surgery, or in good health (not recorded which). Sequencing was performed on glioma tissue, nonneoplastic brain tissue, or PBMCs (not recorded which). CDR3 sequence reads: CASSGGFRQETQYF. The CDR3 DNA follows: TGTGCCAGCAGCGGGGGGTTTCGCCAAGAGACCCAGTACTTC.